Following are 14 T cell receptor beta chains from one sample sequenced in a study of cytomegalovirus exposure and HLA in healthy donors. PCR was performed using 60 Vbeta and 13 Jbeta primers. Sequencing was performed with immunoSEQ multiplex PCR; in TCRdb, only in-frame clones are kept and a portion is missing. Among 120,000 to 150,000 clones listed, 75% to 90% were seen once. The sample consisted of PBMCs. The source of these receptors is a woman aged 25 to 39 in good health and CMV-seronegative.

This clone was detected a few times. The V and J genes are TRBV4-1 and TRBJ1-2, with D unclear. The CDR3 consists of 14 residues. The germline gives CDR1 MGHRA, CDR2 YSYEKL. Trimming pared 3 bases from V and 0 bases from J, leaving 8 bases between. The CDR3 protein is CASSQSITNYGYTF. DNA of the CDR3: TGCGCCAGCAGCCAGAGCATTACTAACTATGGCTACACCTTC.

The chain has TRBV30 and TRBJ2-5; 8 bases are shared with TRBD2. CDR1 GTSNPN and CDR2 SVGIG come from the germline V gene (reference sequence). There are 16 residues in the CDR3. V dropped 1 base and J dropped 4; count of bases not matched to a gene: 11. The CDR3 reads CAWSDRTMAGGETQYF. The DNA for the CDR3 is TGTGCCTGGAGTGACCGCACAATGGCGGGGGGAGAGACCCAGTACTTC.

The chain combines TRBV6-1 with TRBJ1-6; perhaps TRBD1 as D (5 bases). The CDR3 extends over 14 amino acids. Trimming left V 4 bases short and J 7 bases short, with 11 bases between. Germline V gene data show CDR1 as MNHNS and CDR2 as SASEGT. The CDR3 here is CASSADRLNSPLHF. Here the CDR3 DNA reads TGTGCCAGCAGTGCAGACAGACTGAATTCACCCCTCCACTTT.

The chain is built from TRBV19 and TRBJ2-1; TRBD2 might be the D (6 bases). CDR1 LNHDA and CDR2 SQIVND come from the germline V gene (reference sequence). This CDR3 has 15 amino acids. V was shortened by 7 bases and J by 10 bases, with 23 bases between the two germline ends. CDR3 coding DNA: TGTGCCAGTACCCAGGGCCGGTTTCGGGGGAACGAGCAGTTCTTC. Amino acids: CASTQGRFRGNEQFF.

This clone was seen a handful of times. The V call is TRBV5-4, the J call TRBJ2-1; 8 bases are a match to TRBD2. Germline values: CDR1 SGHNT, CDR2 YYREEE (reference sequence). Unmatched junction bases numbered 8, after V lost 0 bases and J lost 6 bases. CDR3 length: 16 residues. Here the CDR3 DNA reads TGTGCCAGCAGCTTGGAAACGCCTGGGACTAGCAATGAGCAGTTCTTC. Translation: CASSLETPGTSNEQFF.

This chain joins TRBV5-1 and TRBJ1-1, with D maybe TRBD1 (6 bases). Germline CDR1 and CDR2: SGHRS and YFSETQ. The CDR3 runs 15 residues. Trimming stripped 0 bases from V and 5 bases from J, with 14 bases between. The CDR3 bases are TGCGCCAGCAGCTTGGTTTCCCAGGGGCGGACTGAAGCTTTCTTT. It yields the protein CASSLVSQGRTEAFF.

About this clone itself: The junction differs from germline at one of its ends, possibly a read error. The chain carries TRBV7-6 and TRBJ2-1; TRBD1 matches 9 bases. The V gene's germline CDR1 is SGHVS and CDR2 FNYEAQ. This CDR3 has 11 residues. The CDR3 sequence is CASSPGQGILF. The CDR3 nucleotides are TGTGCCAGCAGCCCCGGACAGGGGATTCTCTTC. Drawing the rest from reference TRBV7-6 and TRBJ2-1, the complete variable domain is GAGVSQSPRYKVTKRGQDVALRCDPISGHVSLYWYRQALGQGPEFLTYFNYEAQQDKSGLPNDRFSAERPEGSISTLTIQRTEQRDSAMYRCASSPGQGILFGPGTRLTVL.

The chain joins TRBV5-1 to TRBJ2-3, with no clear D. V was shortened by 0 bases and J by 4 bases, with 6 bases between the two germline ends. This CDR3 has 13 amino acids. In germline, CDR1 is SGHRS, CDR2 YFSETQ. The CDR3 loop reads CASSLGLADTQYF. DNA of the CDR3: TGCGCCAGCAGCTTGGGTCTCGCAGATACGCAGTATTTT.

Only one count was recorded for this clone. The chain recombines TRBV5-4 with TRBJ2-7; tentatively, D is TRBD1 (6 bases). Trimming removed 0 bases from V and 3 bases from J, with 10 bases in between. Germline V gene lookup returns CDR1 SGHNT and CDR2 YYREEE (reference sequence). The CDR3 is 14 amino acids. In nucleotides, the CDR3 is TGTGCCAGCAGCTTGGGTGCAGGGGTCTACGAGCAGTACTTC. Translated, it gives CASSLGAGVYEQYF.

The chain is built from TRBV29-1 and TRBJ2-5; 7 positions agree with TRBD1. The DNA end favors TRBJ2-7, so the J call may be wrong. This CDR3 comprises 16 residues. The germline V gene encodes CDR1 SQVTM and CDR2 ANQGSEA. DNA for the CDR3: TGCAGCGTTGAAGGAACAGGGGTAGGTAGCTCCTACGAGCAGTACTTC. As protein: CSVEGTGVGSSYEQYF.

The chain uses TRBV19 and TRBJ2-5, with a possible D match to TRBD1 (5 bases). The CDR3 extends over 14 amino acids. Trimming pared 4 bases from V and 1 base from J, leaving 10 bases between. Germline CDR1 reads LNHDA; CDR2 reads SQIVND (reference sequence). The DNA of the CDR3 is TGTGCCAGTAGTACCCCAGGGTCCCAAGAGACCCAGTACTTC. Protein product: CASSTPGSQETQYF.

The V and J genes are TRBV5-1 and TRBJ1-2, with TRBD1 identical over 7 bases. From germline, CDR1 is SGHRS and CDR2 YFSETQ. J lost 2 bases, V lost 4 bases, and 5 bases had no gene match. This CDR3 contains 14 residues. The CDR3 region has the DNA TGCGCCAGCAGCCCGGGGACAGAAAACTATGGCTACACCTTC. It translates to CASSPGTENYGYTF.

This clone was found once. This chain connects TRBV4-1 to TRBJ1-1, with D hard to call. The CDR3 consists of 15 residues. In germline, CDR1 is MGHRA, CDR2 YSYEKL. The V and J ends lost 0 bases and 8 bases respectively, with 16 bases between them. The CDR3 spells CASSQERVRTLEAFF. The CDR3 DNA sequence: TGCGCCAGCAGCCAAGAGCGGGTCCGAACACTAGAAGCTTTCTTT.

Comments on this clone: The same CDR3 also results from other DNA sequences found in this sample. The gene calls are TRBV13 and TRBJ1-6; D is possibly TRBD1 (6 bases). The germline gives CDR1 PRHDT, CDR2 FYEKMQ (reference sequence). V lost 5 bases and J lost 6, with 14 bases in between. The CDR3 is 15 amino acids. CDR3 region: CASSLGRGSNSPLHF. CDR3 in DNA: TGTGCCAGCAGCCTGGGCAGGGGTAGTAATTCACCCCTCCACTTT.